This TCR beta chain originates from a study of breast tumors, draining lymph nodes, adjacent tissues. The lymph nodes were axillary draining lymph nodes from breast cancer patients. TCRdb re-analysed the multiplex PCR reads in MiXCR, keeping a single row per CDR3 protein. The sample yields approximately 280,000 distinct CDR3 sequences, about 33% seen once. This clonotype was observed many times. Its target is not known. Findings and limits, study-wide: Most tumor T cells seemingly derive from lymph node, then expand in tumor. That most tumor T cells come from lymph nodes remained unproven. Tumors had less TCR diversity than lymph nodes, more than nontumor tissue. Luminal-like breast cancer showed significantly greater tumor-nontumor repertoire similarity than basal-like breast cancer did.

CDR1 and CDR2 from the germline V gene are DFQATT and SNEGSKA (reference sequence). The CDR3 sequence is 14 residues long. V dropped 4 bases and J dropped 6; count of bases not matched to a gene: 7. This clonotype was obtained from a female donor with breast cancer. Some clones in this sample may be carry-over from other donors' samples. The sample taken for sequencing was axillary lymph node tissue. The rearrangement uses TRBV20-1 and TRBJ2-7; 12 bases align to TRBD2. The CDR3 reads CSAIPGLAGSEQYF. CDR3 sequence (DNA): TGCAGTGCTATTCCGGGACTAGCGGGTAGCGAGCAGTACTTC.